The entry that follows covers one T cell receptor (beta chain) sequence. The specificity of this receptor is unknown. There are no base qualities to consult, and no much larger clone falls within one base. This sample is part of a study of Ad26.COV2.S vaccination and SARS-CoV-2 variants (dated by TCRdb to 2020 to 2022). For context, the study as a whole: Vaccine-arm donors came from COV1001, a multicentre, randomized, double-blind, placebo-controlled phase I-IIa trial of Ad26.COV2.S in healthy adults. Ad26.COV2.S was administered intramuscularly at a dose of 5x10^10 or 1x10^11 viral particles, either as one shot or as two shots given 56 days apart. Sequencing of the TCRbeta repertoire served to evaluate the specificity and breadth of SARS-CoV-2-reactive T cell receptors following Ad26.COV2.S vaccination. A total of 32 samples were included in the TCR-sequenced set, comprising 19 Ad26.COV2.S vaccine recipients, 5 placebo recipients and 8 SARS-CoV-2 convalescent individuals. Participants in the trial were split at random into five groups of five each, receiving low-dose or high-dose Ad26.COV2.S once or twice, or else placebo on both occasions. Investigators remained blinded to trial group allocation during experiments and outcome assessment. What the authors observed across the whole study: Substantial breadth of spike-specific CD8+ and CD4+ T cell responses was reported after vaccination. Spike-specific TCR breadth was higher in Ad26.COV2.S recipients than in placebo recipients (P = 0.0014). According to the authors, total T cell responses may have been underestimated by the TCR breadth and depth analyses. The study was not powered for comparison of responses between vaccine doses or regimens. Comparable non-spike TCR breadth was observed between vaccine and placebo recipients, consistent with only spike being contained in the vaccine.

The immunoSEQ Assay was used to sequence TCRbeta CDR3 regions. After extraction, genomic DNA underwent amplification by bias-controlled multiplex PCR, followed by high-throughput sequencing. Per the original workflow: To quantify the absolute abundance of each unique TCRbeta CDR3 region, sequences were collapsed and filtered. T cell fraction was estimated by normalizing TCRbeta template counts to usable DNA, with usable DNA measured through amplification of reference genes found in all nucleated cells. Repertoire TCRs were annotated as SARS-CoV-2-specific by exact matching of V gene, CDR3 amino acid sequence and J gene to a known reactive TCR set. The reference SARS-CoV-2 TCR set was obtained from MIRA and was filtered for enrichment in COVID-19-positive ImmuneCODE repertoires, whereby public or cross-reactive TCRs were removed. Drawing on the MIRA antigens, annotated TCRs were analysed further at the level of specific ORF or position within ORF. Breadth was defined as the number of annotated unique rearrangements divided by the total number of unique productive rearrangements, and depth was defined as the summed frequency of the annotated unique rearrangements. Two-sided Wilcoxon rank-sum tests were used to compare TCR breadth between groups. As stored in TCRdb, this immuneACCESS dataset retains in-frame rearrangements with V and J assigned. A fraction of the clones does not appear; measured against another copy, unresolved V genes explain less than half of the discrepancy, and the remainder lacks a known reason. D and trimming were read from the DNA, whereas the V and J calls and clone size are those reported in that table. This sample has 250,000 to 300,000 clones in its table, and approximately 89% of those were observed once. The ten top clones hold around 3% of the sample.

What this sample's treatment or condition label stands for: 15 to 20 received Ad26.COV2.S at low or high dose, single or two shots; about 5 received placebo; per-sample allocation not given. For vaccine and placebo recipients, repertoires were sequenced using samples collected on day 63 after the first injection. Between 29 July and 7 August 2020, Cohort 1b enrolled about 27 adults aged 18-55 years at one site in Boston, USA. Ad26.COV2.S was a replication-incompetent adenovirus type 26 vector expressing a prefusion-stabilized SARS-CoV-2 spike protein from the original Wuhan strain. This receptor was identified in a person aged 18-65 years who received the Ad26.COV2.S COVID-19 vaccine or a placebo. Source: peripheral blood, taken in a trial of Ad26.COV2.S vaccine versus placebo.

The CDR3: CASRRGGSSYEQYF. The nucleotide sequence reads as follows: TGTGCCAGCAGGAGGGGGGGGTCCTCCTACGAGCAGTACTTC. The chain employs TRBV13 and TRBJ2-7; the best D guess is TRBD2, with 7 bases matching. Reading from cysteine to phenylalanine, the CDR3 counts 14 amino acids. CDR3 DNA only is kept here, 42 bases in frame from base 1. Cut back by 6 bases and 0 bases, the V and J ends lie 12 bases apart. Sequences PRHDT (CDR1) and FYEKMQ (CDR2) are obtained from the germline V gene (reference sequence).